A single sample is the source of the 27 T cell receptor beta chains below, sequenced in a study of graft-versus-host responses after intestinal transplantation. Assay used: immunoSEQ multiplex PCR; TCRdb lists only in-frame clones, some missing. The table has about 19,000 clones, roughly 80% seen once; the top ten hold approximately 2%. The sequencing here drew on PBMCs, taken 14 days after transplant. Receptor source: a human patient who received an intestinal transplant, so some T cells may come from the graft donor.

The J gene is TRBJ1-1, the V gene TRBV11-1; TRBD1 is a possible D gene (5 bases). Germline CDR1 reads SGHAT; CDR2 reads FQDESV (reference sequence). V shed 2 bases and J shed 0 bases, with 13 bases lying between them. This CDR3 has 16 residues. The CDR3 DNA sequence: TGTGCCAGCAGCTTACCCCGACAGACCTTGAACACTGAAGCTTTCTTT. Residues: CASSLPRQTLNTEAFF.

The rearrangement uses TRBV6-1 and TRBJ1-5, with D possibly TRBD1 on 6 matching bases. The CDR3 consists of 16 residues. V lost 0 bases and J lost 4, with 13 bases in between. Per the germline V gene, CDR1 is MNHNS and CDR2 is SASEGT. The CDR3 bases are TGTGCCAGCAGTGAAGCTCAGGGGCTGGGGAATCAGCCCCAGCATTTT. This encodes CASSEAQGLGNQPQHF.

This sequence joins TRBV19 and TRBJ2-2; 11 nucleotides agree with TRBD1. Per germline, CDR1 LNHDA and CDR2 SQIVND (reference sequence). The CDR3 length is 17 residues. With 5 bases clipped from V and 6 bases from J, the junction kept 11 bases outside the gene matches. This CDR3 is CASSAYPGQGGSGELFF. The CDR3 DNA is TGTGCCAGTAGTGCCTACCCGGGACAGGGGGGGTCCGGGGAGCTGTTTTTT.

V and J are TRBV28 and TRBJ1-2; D may be TRBD1 (5 bases). From germline, CDR1 is MDHEN and CDR2 SYDVKM. Trimming stripped 8 bases from V and 4 bases from J, with 29 bases between. The CDR3 has 18 amino acids. This chain's CDR3 is CASSPYSAGLLEGYGYTF. The CDR3 DNA reads TGTGCCAGCTCCCCCTATTCCGCGGGACTCCTAGAGGGCTATGGCTACACCTTC.

The chain couples TRBV7-6 to TRBJ2-7; D not certain. This CDR3 has 14 amino acids. CDR1 and CDR2 from the germline V gene are SGHVS and FNYEAQ. The V and J ends lost 4 bases and 0 bases respectively, with 10 bases between them. CDR3 nucleotides: TGTGCCAGCAGCTCGGACGGCAGCTCCTACGAGCAGTACTTC. Protein product: CASSSDGSSYEQYF. Using reference TRBV7-6 and TRBJ2-7 for the parts outside the CDR3, the full variable domain is GAGVSQSPRYKVTKRGQDVALRCDPISGHVSLYWYRQALGQGPEFLTYFNYEAQQDKSGLPNDRFSAERPEGSISTLTIQRTEQRDSAMYRCASSSDGSSYEQYFGPGTRLTVT.

The V gene is TRBV30, the J gene TRBJ1-3; D is undetermined. The CDR3 loop spans 13 amino acids. Trimming removed 5 bases from V and 0 bases from J, with 8 bases in between. Germline V gene lookup returns CDR1 GTSNPN and CDR2 SVGIG (reference sequence). The CDR3 DNA follows: TGTGCCTGGGCAAGGAACTCTGGAAACACCATATATTTT. Its translation: CAWARNSGNTIYF.

A single count supports this clone. The CDR3 here is CASSVSLYNEQFF. The CDR3 bases are TGTGCCAGCAGCGTATCACTGTACAATGAGCAGTTCTTC. The gene calls are TRBV7-7 and TRBJ2-1, with D hard to call. V lost 5 bases, J lost 4 bases, and 9 bases lay in between. The germline V gene has CDR1 SSHAT and CDR2 FNYEAQ (reference sequence). CDR3 length: 13 amino acids.

CDR3 nucleotides: TGTGCCAGTAGTTTCACAGTTTACGGGGAGCTGTTTTTT. This sequence encodes CASSFTVYGELFF. The chain combines TRBV19 with TRBJ2-2; D is ambiguous. V lost 5 bases to trimming and J lost 7 bases, with 11 bases between them. This CDR3 contains 13 residues. CDR1 and CDR2 from the germline V gene are LNHDA and SQIVND (reference sequence).

The chain couples TRBV19 to TRBJ2-2; possibly TRBD1 for D (5 bases). The CDR3 is made up of 13 amino acids. Germline CDR1 is LNHDA and CDR2 is SQIVND (reference sequence). Trimming took off 7 bases at V and 5 bases at J, with 11 bases between the two ends. The CDR3 reads CASKSSGTGELFF. In DNA, the CDR3 is TGTGCCAGTAAGTCGTCAGGGACCGGGGAGCTGTTTTTT.

This clone has just a few counts. The chain couples TRBV28 to TRBJ2-7; 10 bases map to TRBD1. Per the germline V gene, CDR1 is MDHEN and CDR2 is SYDVKM. V lost 0 bases, J lost 9 bases, and 5 bases stayed unmatched. The CDR3 runs 14 residues. This CDR3 is CASSLWGTGEGQYF. CDR3 in DNA: TGTGCCAGCAGTTTATGGGGGACAGGGGAGGGGCAGTACTTC.

The chain employs TRBV4-1 and TRBJ2-2; 10 bases are a match to TRBD2. The CDR3 runs 16 residues. After removal of 0 bases from V and 6 bases from J, the junction contained 4 bases not matched to a gene. Germline CDR1 reads MGHRA; CDR2 reads YSYEKL. Written as DNA, the CDR3 is TGCGCCAGCAGCCAAGATTGGCTAGCGGGAGCCGGGGAGCTGTTTTTT. Its protein is CASSQDWLAGAGELFF.

J is TRBJ2-1 and V is TRBV6-5; 7 bases fit TRBD2. With V trimmed by 2 bases and J by 4 bases, 5 bases remained unmatched. Germline V gene sequence: CDR1 MNHEY, CDR2 SVGAGI. The CDR3 contains 15 residues. For the CDR3, the DNA is TGTGCCAGCAGTTACGGGGGGGAGGGTTACAATGAGCAGTTCTTC. It encodes CASSYGGEGYNEQFF.

The chain carries TRBV5-5 and TRBJ1-2; D unclear. The CDR3 is made up of 15 amino acids. Germline V gene data show CDR1 as SGHKS and CDR2 as YYEKEE (reference sequence). The V and J ends lost 0 bases and 5 bases respectively, with 14 bases between them. The CDR3 region has the DNA TGTGCCAGCAGCTTGGAGTCGACCGTCCCTTATGGCTACACCTTC. Protein product: CASSLESTVPYGYTF.

The chain couples TRBV2 to TRBJ1-2; D ambiguous. The CDR3 spans 12 residues. Trimming removed 6 bases from V and 8 bases from J, with 13 bases in between. Per the germline V gene, CDR1 is SNHLY and CDR2 is FYNNEI. The CDR3 reads CASRTTRRGYTF. CDR3 bases: TGTGCCAGCAGAACAACCCGGAGAGGCTACACCTTC.

This chain connects TRBV7-6 to TRBJ2-7; TRBD1 matches at 12 bases. Germline-derived CDR1 and CDR2 are SGHVS and FNYEAQ. V was pared by 3 bases and J by 3 bases, with 3 bases of the junction left unmatched. The CDR3 runs 15 residues. The CDR3 DNA sequence: TGTGCCAGCAGCTTGGGACAGGGGGCTGTCTACGAGCAGTACTTC. Its translation is CASSLGQGAVYEQYF. The variable domain in full, completed from reference TRBV7-6 and TRBJ2-7, reads GAGVSQSPRYKVTKRGQDVALRCDPISGHVSLYWYRQALGQGPEFLTYFNYEAQQDKSGLPNDRFSAERPEGSISTLTIQRTEQRDSAMYRCASSLGQGAVYEQYFGPGTRLTVT.

The chain employs TRBV29-1 and TRBJ2-7, with 8 bases fitting TRBD2. Per the germline V gene, CDR1 is SQVTM and CDR2 is ANQGSEA. This CDR3 is 14 amino acids long. After removal of 4 bases from V and 2 bases from J, the junction contained 7 bases not matched to a gene. The CDR3 coding sequence is TGCAGCGTTGGGGAAAGCGGGAGAACCTACGAGCAGTACTTC. This codes for CSVGESGRTYEQYF.

The chain links TRBV5-1 to TRBJ2-7; possible D gene TRBD1, 6 bases. The CDR3 is 14 amino acids. V was trimmed by 0 bases and J by 6 bases, leaving 13 bases between them. Germline-derived CDR1 and CDR2 are SGHRS and YFSETQ. The CDR3 region is CASSLEGVGVEQYF. The DNA of the CDR3 is TGCGCCAGCAGCTTGGAGGGGGTCGGGGTCGAGCAGTACTTC.

CDR3 DNA: TGTGCCAGCAGCTTAACCTCCTACGAGCAGTACTTC. Its translation is CASSLTSYEQYF. J is TRBJ2-7 and V is TRBV7-3; D remains ambiguous. V was shortened by 0 bases and J by 0 bases, with 0 bases between the two germline ends. The CDR3 covers 12 residues. Germline V gene sequence: CDR1 SGHTA, CDR2 FQGTGA. The full variable domain, rest sourced from reference TRBV7-3 and TRBJ2-7, is GAGVSQTPSNKVTEKGKYVELRCDPISGHTALYWYRQSLGQGPEFLIYFQGTGAADDSGLPNDRFFAVRPEGSVSTLKIQRTERGDSAVYLCASSLTSYEQYFGPGTRLTVT.

This chain links TRBV5-6 with TRBJ2-5; 7 nucleotides line up with TRBD1. CDR1 SGHDT and CDR2 YYEEEE come from the germline V gene. The junction had 10 bases not matched to a gene; V was cut back by 4 bases and J by 10 bases. The CDR3 runs 13 residues. CDR3 DNA sequence: TGTGCCAGCAGCCCGGGACAGATAAGAGACCAGTACTTC. Residues: CASSPGQIRDQYF.

The chain employs TRBV4-1 and TRBJ1-2, with no clear D. The CDR3 spans 15 residues. The germline V and J ends were trimmed by 0 bases and 4 bases, with 12 bases remaining between them. CDR1 MGHRA and CDR2 YSYEKL come from the germline V gene. CDR3 sequence: CASSQETGMGYGYTF. The DNA of the CDR3 is TGCGCCAGCAGCCAAGAAACGGGAATGGGCTATGGCTACACCTTC.

V is TRBV21-1 and J is TRBJ2-1; the DNA was not used to check the table's D call, TRBD2. TRBV21-1 is recorded as a pseudogene. This CDR3 has 14 amino acids. The CDR3 protein is CASSELAEHNEQFF. In nucleotides, the CDR3 is TGTGCCAGCAGCGAACTAGCGGAACACAATGAGCAGTTCTTC.

This clone appeared once. V usage is TRBV5-4 and J usage is TRBJ2-3; 7 bases agree with TRBD2. V lost 4 bases and J lost 3; bases outside the gene matches: 11. This CDR3 is 16 amino acids long. Germline-derived CDR1 and CDR2 are SGHNT and YYREEE (reference sequence). The CDR3 loop is CASSGGLVLETDTQYF. CDR3 DNA: TGTGCCAGCAGCGGTGGACTAGTACTGGAAACAGATACGCAGTATTTT.

The genes are TRBV7-2 and TRBJ1-3; D perhaps matches TRBD1 (5 bases). The CDR3 sequence is 16 residues long. Trimming left V 5 bases short and J 0 bases short, with 14 bases between. Per the germline V gene, CDR1 is SGHTA and CDR2 is FQGNSA. The DNA of the CDR3 is TGTGCCAGCAGCCCCCCGGGGGGGTCCTCTGGAAACACCATATATTTT. Translated, it gives CASSPPGGSSGNTIYF.

The chain couples TRBV6-1 to TRBJ2-1; TRBD2 matches at 12 bases. Germline V gene data show CDR1 as MNHNS and CDR2 as SASEGT. V dropped 1 base and J dropped 8; count of bases not matched to a gene: 3. CDR3 size: 15 residues. CDR3 residues: CASSEGLAGAHEQFF. CDR3 in DNA: TGTGCCAGCAGTGAAGGACTAGCGGGAGCACATGAGCAGTTCTTC.

The V call is TRBV9, the J call TRBJ2-5, with a tentative D call TRBD1 (5 bases). Between the trimmed V and J ends, which lost 0 bases and 1 base, there was a span of 10 bases. This CDR3 spans 15 amino acids. CDR1 and CDR2 (germline): SGDLS, YYNGEE. The CDR3 protein is CASSVGGRGQETQYF. CDR3 bases: TGTGCCAGCAGCGTAGGGGGAAGGGGCCAAGAGACCCAGTACTTC.

The chain has TRBV4-3 and TRBJ1-5, with D possibly matching TRBD1 (6 bases). This CDR3 spans 16 amino acids. CDR1 is LGHNA, CDR2 YSLEER, per germline. With 0 bases removed from V and 2 bases from J, the gap between germline ends came to 11 bases. The CDR3: CASSQDRGDGNQPQHF. The DNA of the CDR3 is TGCGCCAGCAGCCAAGACAGGGGAGACGGCAATCAGCCCCAGCATTTT.

V and J are TRBV4-1 and TRBJ2-1; 7 nucleotides line up with TRBD2. J lost 11 bases, V lost 0 bases, and 19 bases had no gene match. Germline loops: CDR1 MGHRA, CDR2 YSYEKL. CDR3 length: 18 amino acids. The CDR3: CASSQDWAREPSRGKQFF. CDR3 bases: TGCGCCAGCAGCCAAGATTGGGCGCGGGAGCCCTCCCGGGGGAAGCAGTTCTTC.